These 18 T cell receptor beta chains came from one sample sequenced in a study of T cells in Graves' hyperthyroidism and ophthalmopathy. Amplification of TCR beta CDR3 regions was performed using RNA transcripts as template. HTBI primers were the set used in a first-round RT-PCR of the TCR CDR3. TCRdb re-derived calls from the multiplex PCR reads in MiXCR, one entry per CDR3 protein. The profile shows more than 500,000 distinct CDR3 sequences, about 16% of them singletons. The sequenced sample was blood. The receptors stem from a woman aged 25 to 39 with Graves' ophthalmopathy.

The chain recombines TRBV12-3 or TRBV12-4 with TRBJ1-2, with TRBD1 identical over 8 bases. The J segment lost 7 bases and the V segment lost 2 bases, leaving 12 bases of the junction unmatched. The CDR3 sequence is 16 residues long. CDR3 sequence: CASSLLVAGGASGYTF. CDR3 bases: TGTGCCAGCAGTTTATTGGTGGCAGGGGGCGCCTCTGGCTACACCTTC.

This clonotype was observed a few times. The V call is TRBV6-2 or TRBV6-3, the J call TRBJ2-7, with D possibly TRBD2 on 5 matching bases. Germline V CDR1 and CDR2: MNHEY, SVGEGT. This CDR3 is 15 amino acids long. Trimming took 5 bases from V and 0 from J, leaving 14 bases between them. The CDR3 spells CASSQSGISSYEQYF. DNA for the CDR3: TGTGCCAGCAGTCAGAGCGGCATCAGCTCCTACGAGCAGTACTTC.

The sample holds many counts of this clonotype. The chain carries TRBV27 and TRBJ1-2; D gene unclear. The V gene's germline CDR1 is MNHEY and CDR2 SMNVEV (reference sequence). The CDR3 loop spans 13 amino acids. Trimming took 5 bases from V and 8 from J, leaving 15 bases between them. CDR3: CASSLRGVEGYTF. The CDR3 bases are TGTGCCAGCAGTCTCCGCGGGGTTGAAGGCTACACCTTC.

The CDR3 bases are TGCAGTGCCCCGCCCAGACTAGCGGGATCTACCGAGCAGTACTTC. This encodes CSAPPRLAGSTEQYF. The rearrangement joins TRBV20-1 to TRBJ2-7; 11 nucleotides line up with TRBD2. V lost 6 bases to trimming and J lost 6 bases; unmatched junction nucleotides: 13. This CDR3 has 15 amino acids. CDR1 and CDR2 from the germline V gene are DFQATT and SNEGSKA (reference sequence).

CDR3 in amino acids: CASSLTLHSGANVLTF. CDR3 coding DNA: TGTGCCAGCAGCTTGACCCTCCACTCTGGGGCCAACGTCCTGACTTTC. The genes are TRBV7-2 and TRBJ2-6; D is ambiguous. This CDR3 spans 16 amino acids. Germline V CDR1 and CDR2: SGHTA, FQGNSA. Trimming removed 3 bases at V and 0 bases at J, with 9 bases between.

The chain employs TRBV10-3 and TRBJ2-5, with no clear D. V was shortened by 2 bases and J by 1 base, with 8 bases between the two germline ends. Germline V CDR1 and CDR2: ENHRY, SYGVKD. There are 14 residues in the CDR3. CDR3 coding DNA: TGTGCCATCAGTGAGGTGGCTTTCCAAGAGACCCAGTACTTC. Its protein product is CAISEVAFQETQYF.

The chain employs TRBV5-1 and TRBJ2-5; the match to TRBD2 covers 14 bases. The CDR3 contains 19 residues. From germline, CDR1 is SGHRS and CDR2 YFSETQ. The ends lost 4 bases at V and 7 bases at J; junction bases unmatched: 18. CDR3 loop: CASSPGPGLAGADGGTQYF. The CDR3 DNA is TGCGCCAGCAGCCCGGGTCCGGGACTAGCGGGAGCTGACGGTGGGACCCAGTACTTC.

This chain joins TRBV29-1 and TRBJ1-2; the D is unclear. Germline CDR1 and CDR2: SQVTM and ANQGSEA. This CDR3 is built from 11 residues. V was trimmed by 3 bases and J by 11 bases, leaving 13 bases between them. The CDR3: CSVEPFRDYTF. The DNA for the CDR3 is TGCAGCGTTGAGCCATTCCGGGATTACACCTTC.

V and J are TRBV19 and TRBJ1-2, with D unresolved. V lost 1 base to trimming and J lost 8 bases, with 11 bases between them. CDR3 length: 13 amino acids. CDR1 and CDR2 from the germline V gene are LNHDA and SQIVND (reference sequence). For the CDR3, the DNA is TGTGCCAGTAGTATAGCAGGCCTTAGGGGCTACACCTTC. Translating it yields CASSIAGLRGYTF.

This chain uses TRBV2 with TRBJ2-7, with D possibly matching TRBD1 (7 bases). This CDR3 spans 13 amino acids. From germline, CDR1 is SNHLY and CDR2 FYNNEI. V was cut by 6 bases and J by 9 bases, with 18 bases left in between. In DNA, the CDR3 is TGTGCCAGCAGGTATTCACAGGGGAGGAGGCAGTACTTC. This sequence encodes CASRYSQGRRQYF. Drawing the rest from reference TRBV2 and TRBJ2-7, the complete variable domain is EPEVTQTPSHQVTQMGQEVILRCVPISNHLYFYWYRQILGQKVEFLVSFYNNEISEKSEIFDDQFSVERPDGSNFTLKIRSTKLEDSAMYFCASRYSQGRRQYFGPGTRLTVT.

At least ten counts were recorded for this clonotype. This chain uses TRBV7-2 with TRBJ2-7, with 11 positions matching TRBD1. V was clipped by 5 bases and J by 2 bases; unmatched bases: 5. From germline, CDR1 is SGHTA and CDR2 FQGNSA. The CDR3 loop spans 15 amino acids. The DNA for the CDR3 is TGTGCCAGCAGCCATGGACAGGGGGCTCCCTACGAGCAGTACTTC. Amino acid sequence: CASSHGQGAPYEQYF. The variable domain in full, completed from reference TRBV7-2 and TRBJ2-7, reads GAGVSQSPSNKVTEKGKDVELRCDPISGHTALYWYRQSLGQGLEFLIYFQGNSAPDKSGLPSDRFSAERTGGSVSTLTIQRTQQEDSAVYLCASSHGQGAPYEQYFGPGTRLTVT.

The chain recombines TRBV7-2 with TRBJ2-1, with D tentatively TRBD2 (6 bases). The CDR3 sequence is 16 residues long. Trimming cost V 2 bases and J 9 bases, with 20 bases left between them. Germline CDR1 is SGHTA and CDR2 is FQGNSA. The CDR3 spells CASSLSGTLVDGEQFF. The CDR3, as DNA: TGTGCCAGCAGCTTATCCGGGACTCTGGTTGATGGTGAGCAGTTCTTC.

This clonotype was counted between two and nine times. V gene TRBV7-9 combines with J gene TRBJ1-2; D is perhaps TRBD1 (6 bases). This CDR3 is built from 15 residues. Germline CDR1 is SEHNR and CDR2 is FQNEAQ (reference sequence). Between the trimmed V and J ends, which lost 0 bases and 4 bases, there was a span of 12 bases. The CDR3 DNA is TGTGCCAGCAGCTTAGCGCTGGGGGCAGGCTATGGCTACACCTTC. Its protein product is CASSLALGAGYGYTF.

In its sample, this clonotype was seen many times. This chain joins TRBV12-3 or TRBV12-4 and TRBJ2-7; weak D call: TRBD2 (5 bases). V lost 7 bases and J 8 bases, leaving 30 bases between the germline ends. The CDR3 loop spans 17 amino acids. The CDR3 region is CASMPSSWADTVRQQYF. CDR3 nucleotide sequence: TGTGCCAGCATGCCTAGCAGCTGGGCCGACACAGTACGCCAGCAGTACTTC.

This chain links TRBV6-5 with TRBJ2-1, with TRBD2 matching 14 bases. V lost 0 bases and J lost 8; bases outside the gene matches: 15. Germline assignment: CDR1 MNHEY and CDR2 SVGAGI. This CDR3 has 20 amino acids. CDR3 residues: CASSYSIRSGLAGGSHEQFF. The CDR3 region has the DNA TGTGCCAGCAGTTACTCAATACGGTCCGGACTAGCGGGAGGATCCCATGAGCAGTTCTTC.

This clonotype was recorded a few times. V usage is TRBV6-1 and J usage is TRBJ1-2; weak D call: TRBD1 (6 bases). Trimming pared 5 bases from V and 7 bases from J, leaving 23 bases between. This CDR3 contains 16 residues. In germline, CDR1 is MNHNS, CDR2 SASEGT. In DNA form, the CDR3 reads TGTGCCAGCAGTTTTCGGGGCTCGGGGGGGCGGGGTGGCTACACCTTC. Residues: CASSFRGSGGRGGYTF.

Worth noting for this clonotype: Being one base from a much bigger clone, this may be a read error. The chain employs TRBV6-1 and TRBJ2-7; 10 bases are a match to TRBD2. There are 17 residues in the CDR3. V trimming: 6 bases; J trimming: 6 bases; junction bases outside the gene matches: 17. Germline CDR1 is MNHNS and CDR2 is SASEGT. The CDR3 region is CASSLYRPQAGGCEQYF. The CDR3 nucleotides read TGTGCCAGCAGCCTATACCGGCCCCAAGCGGGAGGGTGCGAGCAGTACTTC.

This clonotype was detected many times. The rearrangement joins TRBV18 to TRBJ1-1; maybe TRBD1 (5 bases). Trimming left V 1 base short and J 4 bases short, with 13 bases between. Germline V lookup: CDR1 KGHSH, CDR2 LQKENI. The CDR3 is made up of 15 amino acids. This CDR3 reads CASSPRWGEATEAFF. The CDR3 DNA is TGTGCCAGCTCACCACGGTGGGGGGAGGCCACTGAAGCTTTCTTT.